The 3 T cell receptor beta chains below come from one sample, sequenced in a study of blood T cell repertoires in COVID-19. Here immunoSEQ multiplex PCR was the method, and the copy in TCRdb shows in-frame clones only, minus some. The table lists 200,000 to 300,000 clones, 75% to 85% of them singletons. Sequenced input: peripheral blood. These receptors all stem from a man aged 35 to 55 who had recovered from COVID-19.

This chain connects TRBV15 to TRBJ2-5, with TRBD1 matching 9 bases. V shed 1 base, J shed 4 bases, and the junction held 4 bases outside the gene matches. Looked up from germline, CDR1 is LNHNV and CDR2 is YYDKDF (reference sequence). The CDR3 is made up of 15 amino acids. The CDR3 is CATSRGSTGGETQYF. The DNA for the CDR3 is TGTGCCACCAGCAGAGGATCGACAGGGGGAGAGACCCAGTACTTC.

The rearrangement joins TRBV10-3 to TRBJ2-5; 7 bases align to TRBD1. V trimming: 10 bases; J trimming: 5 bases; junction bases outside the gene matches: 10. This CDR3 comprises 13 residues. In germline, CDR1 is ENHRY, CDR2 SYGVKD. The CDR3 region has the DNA TGTGCCAGCAACCCAGGGGGTCAGGAGACCCAGTACTTC. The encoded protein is CASNPGGQETQYF.

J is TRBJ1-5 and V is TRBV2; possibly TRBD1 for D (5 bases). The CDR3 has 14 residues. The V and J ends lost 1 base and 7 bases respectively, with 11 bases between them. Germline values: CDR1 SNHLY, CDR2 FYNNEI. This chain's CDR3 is CASSEGREGQPQHF. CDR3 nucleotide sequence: TGTGCCAGCAGTGAAGGCAGGGAAGGCCAGCCCCAGCATTTT.